Reported below is one T cell receptor beta chain. Its target is unknown. CDR1 and CDR2 from the germline V gene are SEHNR and FQNEAQ (reference sequence). V lost 2 bases and J 6 bases, leaving 11 bases between the germline ends. The CDR3 loop spans 13 amino acids. Treatment defined: over 15 received Ad26.COV2.S at low or high dose, single or two shots; 5 received placebo; per-sample allocation not given. Sample collection was performed on day 63 after the first vaccine or placebo injection. The vaccine antigen was prefusion-stabilized Wuhan SARS-CoV-2 spike. The sample belongs to a study of Ad26.COV2.S vaccination and SARS-CoV-2 variants. Study summary: Ad26.COV2.S shots went into the muscle once or twice, 56 days apart.

The table came from immunoSEQ multiplex PCR; TCRdb's copy has only in-frame clones and leaves some out. The table records a few hundred thousand clones, 83% of them present only once. Notes on the study in general: The TCR breadth and depth analyses may have produced an underestimate of total T cell responses. Vaccinees reportedly had broad spike-specific CD8+ and CD4+ T cell responses.

This clonotype was sampled from a person aged 18-65 years who received the Ad26.COV2.S COVID-19 vaccine or a placebo. The starting material was peripheral blood, obtained in a trial of Ad26.COV2.S vaccine versus placebo. The genes are TRBV7-9 and TRBJ2-7; no clear D. CDR3 DNA: TGTGCCAGCAGCTTAAGGTCCGCATTCGAGCAGTACTTC. This gives the protein CASSLRSAFEQYF.